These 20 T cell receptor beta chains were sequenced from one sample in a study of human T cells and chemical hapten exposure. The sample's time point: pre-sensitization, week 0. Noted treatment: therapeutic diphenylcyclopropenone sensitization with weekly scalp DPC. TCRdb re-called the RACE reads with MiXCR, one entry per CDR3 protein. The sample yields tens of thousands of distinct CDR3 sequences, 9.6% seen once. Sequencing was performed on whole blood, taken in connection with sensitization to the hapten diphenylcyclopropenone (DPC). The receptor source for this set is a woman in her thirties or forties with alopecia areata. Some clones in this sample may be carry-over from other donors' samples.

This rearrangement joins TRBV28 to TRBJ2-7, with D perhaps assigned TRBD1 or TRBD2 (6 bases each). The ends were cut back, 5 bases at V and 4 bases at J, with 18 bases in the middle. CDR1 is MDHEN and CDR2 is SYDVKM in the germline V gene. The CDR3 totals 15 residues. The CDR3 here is CASSASAGGVYEQYF. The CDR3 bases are TGTGCCAGCAGTGCCTCCGCCGGGGGCGTATACGAGCAGTACTTC.

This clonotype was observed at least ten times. The CDR3 loop reads CASSLRGVNSPLHF. The CDR3 bases are TGTGCCAGCAGTTTACGTGGGGTTAATTCACCCCTCCACTTT. The V and J genes are TRBV27 and TRBJ1-6; D is undetermined. Trimming left V 2 bases short and J 6 bases short, with 8 bases between. Per the germline V gene, CDR1 is MNHEY and CDR2 is SMNVEV (reference sequence). There are 14 residues in the CDR3.

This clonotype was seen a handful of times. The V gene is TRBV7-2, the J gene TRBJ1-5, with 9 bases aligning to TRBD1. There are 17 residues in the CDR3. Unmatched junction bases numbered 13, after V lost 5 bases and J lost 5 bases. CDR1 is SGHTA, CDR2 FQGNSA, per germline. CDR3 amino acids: CASSPGIDNRGHQPQHF. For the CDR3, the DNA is TGTGCCAGCAGCCCGGGTATAGACAACAGGGGGCATCAGCCCCAGCATTTT.

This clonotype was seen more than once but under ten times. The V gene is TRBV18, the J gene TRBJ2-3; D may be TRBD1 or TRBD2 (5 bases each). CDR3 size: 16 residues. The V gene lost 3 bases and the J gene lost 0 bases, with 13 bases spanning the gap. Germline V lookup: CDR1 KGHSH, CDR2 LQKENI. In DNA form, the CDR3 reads TGTGCCAGCTCACCCCGGGACGCAGCTAGCACAGATACGCAGTATTTT. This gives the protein CASSPRDAASTDTQYF.

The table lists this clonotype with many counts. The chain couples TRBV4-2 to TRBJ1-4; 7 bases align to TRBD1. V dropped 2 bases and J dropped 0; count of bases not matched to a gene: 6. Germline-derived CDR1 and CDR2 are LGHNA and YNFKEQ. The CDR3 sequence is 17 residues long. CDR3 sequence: CASSQPGQSATNEKLFF. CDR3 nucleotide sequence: TGTGCCAGCAGCCAACCGGGACAGTCCGCAACTAATGAAAAACTGTTTTTT.

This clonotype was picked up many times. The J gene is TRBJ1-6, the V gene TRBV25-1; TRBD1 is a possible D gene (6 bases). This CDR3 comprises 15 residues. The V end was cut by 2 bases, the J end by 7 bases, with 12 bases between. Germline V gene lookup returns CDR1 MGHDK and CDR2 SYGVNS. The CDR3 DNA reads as TGTGCCAGCAGTGAAACGGGGGCTAGGAATTCACCCCTCCACTTT. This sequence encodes CASSETGARNSPLHF. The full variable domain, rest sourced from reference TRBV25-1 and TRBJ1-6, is EADIYQTPRYLVIGTGKKITLECSQTMGHDKMYWYQQDPGMELHLIHYSYGVNSTEKGDLSSESTVSRIRTEHFPLTLESARPSHTSQYLCASSETGARNSPLHFGNGTRLTVT.

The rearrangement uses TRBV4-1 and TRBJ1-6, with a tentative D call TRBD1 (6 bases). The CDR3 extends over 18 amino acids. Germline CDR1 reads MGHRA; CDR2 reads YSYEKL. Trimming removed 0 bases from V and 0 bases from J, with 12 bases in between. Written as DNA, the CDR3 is TGCGCCAGCAGCCAAGATCGGGGGGCGAGCTCCTATAATTCACCCCTCCACTTT. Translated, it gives CASSQDRGASSYNSPLHF.

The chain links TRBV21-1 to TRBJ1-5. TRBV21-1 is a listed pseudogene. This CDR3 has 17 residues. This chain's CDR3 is CASSKIKRIDSNQPQHF. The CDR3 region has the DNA TGTGCCAGCAGCAAAATAAAAAGGATTGATAGCAATCAGCCCCAGCATTTT.

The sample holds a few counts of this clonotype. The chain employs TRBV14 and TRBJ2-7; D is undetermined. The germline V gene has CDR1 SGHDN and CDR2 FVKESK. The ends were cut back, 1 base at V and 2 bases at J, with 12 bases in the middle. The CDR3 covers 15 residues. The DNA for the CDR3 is TGTGCCAGCAGCCAAGCGGTCTCTCCCACCTACGAGCAGTACTTC. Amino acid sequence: CASSQAVSPTYEQYF.

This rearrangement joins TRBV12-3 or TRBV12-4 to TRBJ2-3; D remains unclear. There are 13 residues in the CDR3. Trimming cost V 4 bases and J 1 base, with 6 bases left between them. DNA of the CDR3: TGTGCCAGCAGTTGGCATGGCACAGATACGCAGTATTTT. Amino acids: CASSWHGTDTQYF.

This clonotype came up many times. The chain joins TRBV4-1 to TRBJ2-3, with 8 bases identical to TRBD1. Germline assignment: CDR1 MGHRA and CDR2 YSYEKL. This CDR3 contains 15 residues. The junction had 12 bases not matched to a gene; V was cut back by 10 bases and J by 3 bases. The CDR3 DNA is TGCGCCACCCCCGGACAGGGAAGGGGAACAGATACGCAGTATTTT. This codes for CATPGQGRGTDTQYF.

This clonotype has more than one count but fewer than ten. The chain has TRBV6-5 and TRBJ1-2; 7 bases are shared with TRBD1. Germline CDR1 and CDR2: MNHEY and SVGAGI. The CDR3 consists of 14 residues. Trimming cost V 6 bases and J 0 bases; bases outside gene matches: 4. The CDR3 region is CASRLQGTNYGYTF. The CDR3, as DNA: TGTGCCAGCAGGCTACAGGGGACTAACTATGGCTACACCTTC.

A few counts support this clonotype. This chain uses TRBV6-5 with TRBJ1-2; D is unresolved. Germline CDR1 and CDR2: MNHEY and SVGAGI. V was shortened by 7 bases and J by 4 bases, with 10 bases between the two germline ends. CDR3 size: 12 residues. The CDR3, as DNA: TGTGCCAGCATTGGACGTACCTATGGCTACACCTTC. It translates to CASIGRTYGYTF.

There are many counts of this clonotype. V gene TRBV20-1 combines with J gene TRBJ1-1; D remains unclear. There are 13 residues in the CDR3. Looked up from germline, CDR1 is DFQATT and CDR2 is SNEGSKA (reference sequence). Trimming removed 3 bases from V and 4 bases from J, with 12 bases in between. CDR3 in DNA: TGCAGTGCTAGTTCTGGGCTGGGCACTGAAGCTTTCTTT. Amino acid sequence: CSASSGLGTEAFF.

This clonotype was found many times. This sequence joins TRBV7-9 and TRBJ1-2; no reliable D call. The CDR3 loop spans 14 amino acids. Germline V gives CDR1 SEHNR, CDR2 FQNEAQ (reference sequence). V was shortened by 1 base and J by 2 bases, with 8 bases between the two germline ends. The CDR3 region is CASSLVGKNYGYTF. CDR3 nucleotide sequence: TGTGCCAGCAGCTTAGTTGGCAAAAACTATGGCTACACCTTC. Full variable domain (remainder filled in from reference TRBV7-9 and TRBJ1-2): DTGVSQNPRHKITKRGQNVTFRCDPISEHNRLYWYRQTLGQGPEFLTYFQNEAQLEKSRLLSDRFSAERPKGSFSTLEIQRTEQGDSAMYLCASSLVGKNYGYTFGSGTRLTVV.

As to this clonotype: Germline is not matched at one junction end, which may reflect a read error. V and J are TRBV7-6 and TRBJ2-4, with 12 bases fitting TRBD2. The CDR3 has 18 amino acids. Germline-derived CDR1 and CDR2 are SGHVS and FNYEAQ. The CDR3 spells CVSSFGLAGGLAKNIQYF. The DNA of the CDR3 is TGTGTCAGCAGCTTCGGCCTAGCGGGGGGGCTAGCCAAAAACATTCAGTACTTC.

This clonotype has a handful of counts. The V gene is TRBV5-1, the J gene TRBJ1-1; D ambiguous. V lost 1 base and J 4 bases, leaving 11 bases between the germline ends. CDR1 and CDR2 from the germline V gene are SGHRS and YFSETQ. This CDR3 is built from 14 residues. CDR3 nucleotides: TGCGCCAGCAGCTTGCTTCCTTCGAGCACTGAAGCTTTCTTT. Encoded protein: CASSLLPSSTEAFF. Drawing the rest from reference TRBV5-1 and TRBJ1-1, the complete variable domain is KAGVTQTPRYLIKTRGQQVTLSCSPISGHRSVSWYQQTPGQGLQFLFEYFSETQRNKGNFPGRFSGRQFSNSRSEMNVSTLELGDSALYLCASSLLPSSTEAFFGQGTRLTVV.

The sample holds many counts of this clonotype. The CDR3 sequence: CASSKDTPKDGYTF. CDR3 sequence (DNA): TGCGCCAGCAGCAAAGACACGCCAAAGGATGGCTACACCTTC. The chain links TRBV5-1 to TRBJ1-2; the D is unclear. Deletions cut 4 bases from V and 6 bases from J, with 16 bases between. CDR3 length: 14 residues. CDR1 is SGHRS, CDR2 YFSETQ, per germline.

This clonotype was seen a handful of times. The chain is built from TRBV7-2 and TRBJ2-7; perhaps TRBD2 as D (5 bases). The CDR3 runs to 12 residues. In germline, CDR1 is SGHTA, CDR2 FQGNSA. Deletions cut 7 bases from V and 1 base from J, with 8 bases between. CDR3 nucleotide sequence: TGTGCCAGCACCGGGGTTTCCTACGAGCAGTACTTC. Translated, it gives CASTGVSYEQYF.

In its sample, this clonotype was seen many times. CDR3 in amino acids: CSARTGQGNSPLHF. CDR3 sequence (DNA): TGCAGTGCTAGAACGGGACAGGGGAATTCACCCCTCCACTTT. The rearrangement uses TRBV20-1 and TRBJ1-6; 10 bases match TRBD1. Germline CDR1 and CDR2: DFQATT and SNEGSKA (reference sequence). This CDR3 has 14 residues. Trimming at V came to 2 bases and at J to 7 bases, leaving 2 bases not matched to a gene.